Shown below are 3 T cell receptor beta chains from a single sample sequenced in a study of blood T cells in healthy people across ages. A J-beta primer mix and a sample-barcoded 5' primer were used in a second PCR of about 7 to 12 cycles. Each CDR3 protein gets one entry after TCRdb re-called the 5' RACE reads with MiXCR. The data hold some 700,000 distinct CDR3 sequences, with approximately 22% observed a single time. Sequencing was done on a sample of blood. All receptors derive from a man in his 70s in good health.

The chain joins TRBV7-9 to TRBJ2-5; tentatively, D is TRBD1 or TRBD2 (6 bases each). V shed 7 bases and J shed 3 bases, with 12 bases lying between them. Per germline, CDR1 SEHNR and CDR2 FQNEAQ (reference sequence). The CDR3 runs 13 residues. DNA of the CDR3: TGTGCCAGCACCGGGGGCTGGAAAGAGACCCAGTACTTC. Amino acid sequence: CASTGGWKETQYF.

For this clonotype: The junction does not match germline at one end; this may be a read error. The chain carries TRBV7-2 and TRBJ2-1; unclear D gene. Per the germline V gene, CDR1 is SGHTA and CDR2 is FQGNSA. The CDR3 spans 15 residues. Written as DNA, the CDR3 is TGTGCCAGCAGTTTAGCCGCCCCCTCCTACAATGAGCAGTTCTTC. Translating gives CASSLAAPSYNEQFF.

This rearrangement joins TRBV20-1 to TRBJ1-2; D remains ambiguous. CDR1 is DFQATT and CDR2 is SNEGSKA in the germline V gene (reference sequence). Trimming removed 1 base from V and 8 bases from J, with 8 bases in between. This CDR3 spans 11 amino acids. CDR3 bases: TGCAGTGCTAGAGCGACTCGGGGCTACACCTTC. Amino acid sequence: CSARATRGYTF.